This TCR beta chain was sequenced for a study of blood T cell repertoires in COVID-19. The wider study: The United States, Italy and Spain provided the acute and convalescent COVID-19 samples.

In the original processing: Reference gene primer amplification in the assay estimated nucleated cell counts. Data came from immunoSEQ multiplex PCR; TCRdb stores just in-frame clones and leaves some out. The V and J calls and clone size are taken from that table; D and trimming were inferred from the DNA. Of 90,000 to 100,000 clones listed, around 82% are singletons. Sequences were obtained from peripheral blood. This clonotype was sampled from a human donor in a cohort sampled during active COVID-19.

The CDR3 DNA is TGCGCCAGCAGCTTGTTAGCCTACAATGAGCAGTTCTTC. Protein sequence: CASSLLAYNEQFF. V usage is TRBV5-1 and J usage is TRBJ2-1; D gene uncertain. The CDR3 loop spans 13 amino acids. V shed 1 base and J shed 2 bases, with 4 bases lying between them. From germline, CDR1 is SGHRS and CDR2 YFSETQ.